This T cell receptor beta chain comes out of a study of blood T cell repertoires in COVID-19 (dated by TCRdb to the early 2020s). As for the study more broadly: The collaborator samples originated in the United States, Italy and Spain and spanned the acute and convalescent phases of COVID-19. The prospective study material was composed of cDNA or gDNA derived from T cells, B-cell-depleted T cells, or PBMCs. The dataset comprised deeply sampled blood TCRbeta repertoires from subjects exposed to, actively infected with, or recovered from COVID-19. The repertoires were made available in a free public database intended to serve as a resource for research on the immune response to SARS-CoV-2. The samples were drawn from two sources: the first 160 participants of the ongoing ImmuneRACE study, and over 1,000 subjects contributed by 6 global collaborators. The sample metadata nearly always contained a de-identified subject ID, COVID-19 status, age in years and sex. Where available, HLA class I and class II types were taken from metadata supplied by the sample provider and were not determined by assay-based typing.

TCRbeta CDR3 regions were amplified from genomic DNA using the immunoSEQ Assay, a bias-controlled multiplex PCR. The source study handled its data this way. Within the assay, amplification of reference gene primers was used to estimate how many nucleated cells each sample contained. Sequence reads were collapsed and filtered to measure the absolute abundance of every unique TCRbeta CDR3 rearrangement. For each sample, productive Simpson clonality was calculated as the square root of Simpson's diversity index across productive rearrangements. Entries here come from immuneACCESS through TCRdb and include only in-frame sequences with V and J called. Some clones fail to appear in such tables; in the studies checked, an unresolved V gene covers under half of the shortfall, and the cause of the remainder is unknown. That table gives V, J and clone size, and the DNA gave D and trimming. Within this sample are some 120,000 clones, with 75% to 90% of them counted one time only. In total, the top ten clones hold around 2% of the sample.

As concerns this clone: Its cognate antigen has yet to be identified. It has no much larger one-base neighbor in the sample; base qualities were not kept.

Collaborating institutions collected whole blood in K2EDTA tubes following their own protocols. For TCRbeta analysis, collaborators shipped samples in one of three forms: frozen whole blood, isolated PBMCs, or DNA extracted from either of those sample types. Taken from the germline V gene (reference sequence), the CDR1 and CDR2 loops are LNHDA and SQIVND. There are 14 amino acids in the CDR3, from cysteine to phenylalanine inclusive. The only DNA kept is the CDR3, 42 bases in frame from the first base. Unmatched junction bases come to 5, with V trimmed by 2 bases and J by 7 bases. Results and caveats for the whole study, not just this receptor: The amount of clinical and demographic metadata varied by source and participant and was provided uncurated.

The V and J genes are TRBV19 and TRBJ1-5; the central 7 bases match TRBD1. The origin of this receptor is a man between 25 and 39 years old with acute or convalescent COVID-19. Material for sequencing was peripheral blood. CDR3 reads: CASSIQQGYQPQHF. In nucleotides, the sequence is TGTGCCAGTAGTATACAACAGGGGTACCAGCCCCAGCATTTT.